This TCR beta chain was captured by sequencing in a study of Ad26.COV2.S vaccination and SARS-CoV-2 variants. About the study: Among those in the COV1001 Ad26.COV2.S trial arm was the donor. The authors gave Ad26.COV2.S intramuscularly, either once or twice 56 days apart.

Some clones are missing from TCRdb's copy, which holds only in-frame ones; the method was immunoSEQ multiplex PCR. The profile shows 350,000 to 450,000 clones, about 91% of them singletons. General observations from the study: Post-vaccination spike-specific CD8+ and CD4+ T cell responses reportedly had substantial breadth.

The treatment here: 19 received Ad26.COV2.S at low or high dose, single or two shots; several received placebo; per-sample allocation not given. Collection of samples fell on day 63 after the first vaccine or placebo injection. An Ad26 vector expressing Wuhan-strain SARS-CoV-2 spike served as the vaccine. On this clone itself: What it recognizes is unknown.

The sequencing here drew on peripheral blood, taken in a trial of Ad26.COV2.S vaccine versus placebo. The source of this sequence is a person aged 18-60 years who received the Ad26.COV2.S COVID-19 vaccine or a placebo.

The CDR3 region has the DNA TGTGCCAGCAGTGAAACACCGGGCTGGGCGGCGTGGGTCTATGGCTACACCTTC. Translated, it gives CASSETPGWAAWVYGYTF. V gene TRBV6-1 combines with J gene TRBJ1-2; D is uncertain. Per germline, CDR1 MNHNS and CDR2 SASEGT. Trimming removed 2 bases from V and 4 bases from J, with 23 bases in between. The CDR3 spans 18 residues.